Each of the 15 T cell receptor beta chains below was sequenced from the same sample in a study of T cells in Graves' hyperthyroidism and ophthalmopathy. Amplified TCR beta CDR3 regions derived from RNA transcripts. Using the HTBI primer set, a first-round RT-PCR was run on the TCR CDR3. TCRdb reprocessed the multiplex PCR reads via MiXCR and lists one record per CDR3 protein. The table has 500,000 to 600,000 distinct CDR3 sequences, approximately 49% seen once; the top ten hold about 45%. Sequencing was done on a sample of peripheral blood or thyroid tissue (not recorded which). The receptor source for this set is an adult woman with Graves' disease, either hyperthyroidism or ophthalmopathy (not recorded which).

This clonotype appeared many times. The chain links TRBV20-1 to TRBJ1-1, with 7 bases identical to TRBD1. Trimming at V came to 3 bases and at J to 4 bases, leaving 8 bases not matched to a gene. This CDR3 contains 14 residues. The germline gives CDR1 DFQATT, CDR2 SNEGSKA (reference sequence). This CDR3 is CSARSDRVSTEAFF. CDR3 bases: TGCAGTGCTAGGAGCGACAGGGTGAGCACTGAAGCTTTCTTT.

This clonotype was observed at least ten times. This rearrangement joins TRBV5-8 to TRBJ1-3; D unclear. Germline V CDR1 and CDR2: SGHTS, YDEGEE. The CDR3 has 13 residues. Trimming cost V 3 bases and J 4 bases, with 8 bases left between them. CDR3 region: CASSSIGGNTIYF. CDR3 sequence (DNA): TGTGCCAGCAGCTCCATCGGGGGAAACACCATATATTTT.

The chain is built from TRBV11-2 and TRBJ2-6, with D perhaps TRBD1 (7 bases). From germline, CDR1 is SGHAT and CDR2 FQNNGV. The CDR3 extends over 17 amino acids. The V end lost 1 base, the J end lost 2 bases, and 12 bases lay between the germline ends. CDR3 loop: CASSLVGGGTGANVLTF. The DNA of the CDR3 is TGTGCCAGCAGCTTAGTCGGAGGGGGCACTGGGGCCAACGTCCTGACTTTC.

The rearrangement links TRBV10-2 to TRBJ1-6, with TRBD1 matching over 9 bases. Germline CDR1 WSHSY, CDR2 SAAADI. J lost 9 bases, V lost 8 bases, and 5 bases had no gene match. The CDR3 spans 13 residues. CDR3 nucleotides: TGCGCCAGCTCCGGGACAGGGCCTTCACCCCTCCACTTT. Translated: CASSGTGPSPLHF.

J is TRBJ2-7 and V is TRBV7-9; the D gene is possibly TRBD2 (5 bases). Germline loops: CDR1 SEHNR, CDR2 FQNEAQ (reference sequence). Trimming pared 5 bases from V and 3 bases from J, leaving 17 bases between. The CDR3 contains 15 residues. As DNA, the CDR3 is TGTGCCAGCAGCCCCCTTGAGGCGGGCGACTACGAGCAGTACTTC. Translation: CASSPLEAGDYEQYF. Together with reference TRBV7-9 and TRBJ2-7, the CDR3 gives the full variable domain: DTGVSQNPRHKITKRGQNVTFRCDPISEHNRLYWYRQTLGQGPEFLTYFQNEAQLEKSRLLSDRFSAERPKGSFSTLEIQRTEQGDSAMYLCASSPLEAGDYEQYFGPGTRLTVT.

This sequence joins TRBV9 and TRBJ1-1; no clear D gene. Germline V gene lookup returns CDR1 SGDLS and CDR2 YYNGEE. V lost 0 bases and J lost 12, with 0 bases in between. The CDR3 covers 8 residues. This CDR3 reads CASSVAFF. The CDR3 nucleotides are TGTGCCAGCAGCGTAGCTTTCTTT.

Notes on this clonotype: A much larger clone differs from this one at a single base, so this may be a read error. This chain links TRBV5-4 with TRBJ1-1, with D possibly matching TRBD1 (5 bases). This CDR3 comprises 16 residues. Germline-derived CDR1 and CDR2 are SGHNT and YYREEE (reference sequence). Trimming stripped 3 bases from V and 0 bases from J, with 15 bases between. Written as DNA, the CDR3 is TGTGCCAGCAGCTCGGGGCGCTCCTCAATGAACACTGAAGCTTTCTTT. It translates to CASSSGRSSMNTEAFF.

On this clonotype itself: The junction and the germline gene differ at one end; a read error may be behind it. This chain uses TRBV2 with TRBJ2-2, with D hard to call. The CDR3 sequence is 13 residues long. Germline V lookup: CDR1 SNHLY, CDR2 FYNNEI. The CDR3 region has the DNA TGTGCCAACAGTGAAGCGCTTACGGCGGAGCTGTTTTTT. The encoded protein is CANSEALTAELFF.

The CDR3 nucleotides are TGTGCCAGCAGTTCATCGGGGTCGGGTGGCTACACCTTC. Its protein is CASSSSGSGGYTF. This chain joins TRBV6-5 and TRBJ1-2; no clear D gene. The germline V gene has CDR1 MNHEY and CDR2 SVGAGI. CDR3 length: 13 amino acids. V dropped 4 bases and J dropped 7 bases, with 13 bases sitting between them.

The V and J genes are TRBV29-1 and TRBJ1-1; possibly TRBD1 for D (5 bases). Trimming pared 1 base from V and 3 bases from J, leaving 12 bases between. CDR1 is SQVTM, CDR2 ANQGSEA, per germline. The CDR3 consists of 14 residues. The CDR3 coding sequence is TGCAGCGTTGAAGGGGGGAATTGGGACACTGAAGCTTTCTTT. Its translation: CSVEGGNWDTEAFF.

The chain employs TRBV5-1 and TRBJ2-7; D perhaps matches TRBD2 (6 bases). Germline V CDR1 and CDR2: SGHRS, YFSETQ. The ends were cut back, 4 bases at V and 6 bases at J, with 17 bases in the middle. The CDR3 contains 14 residues. CDR3 protein: CASSPSPGTGEQYF. In nucleotides, the CDR3 is TGCGCCAGCAGCCCCTCTCCGGGGACTGGCGAGCAGTACTTC.

The chain joins TRBV25-1 to TRBJ2-5; TRBD1 agrees at 9 bases. V lost 1 base, J lost 12 bases, and 9 bases stayed unmatched. The CDR3 spans 14 residues. Germline assignment: CDR1 MGHDK and CDR2 SYGVNS. The CDR3 here is CASSEWTGAGSKYF. The DNA of the CDR3 is TGTGCCAGCAGTGAATGGACAGGGGCGGGCTCTAAGTACTTC.

This clonotype was observed at least ten times. This chain connects TRBV15 to TRBJ1-1; the D is unclear. Trimming removed 0 bases from V and 3 bases from J, with 11 bases in between. CDR3 length: 15 amino acids. Germline V gene sequence: CDR1 LNHNV, CDR2 YYDKDF (reference sequence). CDR3 amino acids: CATSRDRRGDTEAFF. DNA of the CDR3: TGTGCCACCAGCAGAGACCGGAGAGGAGACACTGAAGCTTTCTTT.

There are many counts of this clonotype. This chain connects TRBV12-3 or TRBV12-4 to TRBJ2-2, with D possibly being TRBD2 (5 bases). V lost 6 bases to trimming and J lost 5 bases, with 10 bases between them. This CDR3 contains 13 residues. In nucleotides, the CDR3 is TGTGCCAGCAGAGTGAGGGCGACCGGGGAGCTGTTTTTT. As protein: CASRVRATGELFF.

The V and J genes are TRBV11-1 and TRBJ2-5, with 11 bases identical to TRBD2. This CDR3 is 16 amino acids long. The V gene's germline CDR1 is SGHAT and CDR2 FQDESV (reference sequence). The ends lost 5 bases at V and 2 bases at J; junction bases unmatched: 7. Here the CDR3 DNA reads TGTGCCAGCAGCCCGTCCGGGACTAGCGGACAAGAGACCCAGTACTTC. Translating gives CASSPSGTSGQETQYF.